This is a list of T cell receptor beta chains from one sample in a study of beta chain features in type 1 diabetes. The repertoire was sequenced with immunoSEQ multiplex PCR; TCRdb's copy has only in-frame clones and lacks some. The sample lists more than 250,000 clones; roughly 22% were seen once. The material sequenced was naive CD4+ T cells from blood. These receptors were obtained from a woman aged 40 to 50 with type 1 diabetes. Each CDR3 is given with its conserved first and last residue. The D gene is left open where the match is weak. Clone size appears in some rows only: once, few, many, or a class for an expanded clone.

d_call: .; j_call: TRBJ2-3; clone_size: .; v_call: TRBV4-2; cdr3_nt: TGTGCCAGCAGCCAAGAAGAGGGGGTAGAAGATACGCAGTATTTT; cdr3_aa: CASSQEEGVEDTQYF
d_call: .; j_call: TRBJ2-7; clone_size: .; v_call: TRBV30; cdr3_nt: TGTGCCTGGGGCCGTATGAACGAGCAGTACTTC; cdr3_aa: CAWGRMNEQYF
d_call: TRBD1; j_call: TRBJ2-7; clone_size: .; v_call: TRBV18; cdr3_nt: TGTGCCAGCTCACCTCGGACAGGGTCCAACGAGCAGTACTTC; cdr3_aa: CASSPRTGSNEQYF
d_call: .; j_call: TRBJ2-1; clone_size: .; v_call: TRBV11-1; cdr3_nt: TGTGCCAGCAGCTTCCTAGCGTCCAATGAGCAGTTCTTC; cdr3_aa: CASSFLASNEQFF
d_call: .; j_call: TRBJ1-2; clone_size: .; v_call: TRBV11-2; cdr3_nt: TGTGCCAGCAGCTCGAGCGGATGGGGGGAGAACTATGGCTACACCTTC; cdr3_aa: CASSSSGWGENYGYTF
d_call: TRBD1; j_call: TRBJ2-5; clone_size: .; v_call: TRBV29-1; cdr3_nt: TGCAGCGTGACAGGGGACGGAGAGACCCAGTACTTC; cdr3_aa: CSVTGDGETQYF
d_call: .; j_call: TRBJ1-6; clone_size: .; v_call: TRBV5-1; cdr3_nt: TGCGCCAGCAGCCAACTGGAGAAAGGGGTTTCACCCCTCCACTTT; cdr3_aa: CASSQLEKGVSPLHF
d_call: TRBD1; j_call: TRBJ2-1; clone_size: .; v_call: TRBV19; cdr3_nt: TGTGCCAGTAGAGACAGGGGGGAAGTGCAGTTCTTC; cdr3_aa: CASRDRGEVQFF
d_call: .; j_call: TRBJ1-2; clone_size: few; v_call: TRBV2; cdr3_nt: TGTGCCAGCAGACAGTCCTCGGGCTACACCTTC; cdr3_aa: CASRQSSGYTF
d_call: .; j_call: TRBJ1-2; clone_size: few; v_call: TRBV18; cdr3_nt: TGTGCCAGCTCACCGCGGGACGGAGATGGCTACACCTTC; cdr3_aa: CASSPRDGDGYTF
d_call: TRBD2; j_call: TRBJ2-3; clone_size: few; v_call: TRBV7-2; cdr3_nt: TGTGCCAGCAGCTTAGTAGCGGGACTCACAGATACGCAGTATTTT; cdr3_aa: CASSLVAGLTDTQYF